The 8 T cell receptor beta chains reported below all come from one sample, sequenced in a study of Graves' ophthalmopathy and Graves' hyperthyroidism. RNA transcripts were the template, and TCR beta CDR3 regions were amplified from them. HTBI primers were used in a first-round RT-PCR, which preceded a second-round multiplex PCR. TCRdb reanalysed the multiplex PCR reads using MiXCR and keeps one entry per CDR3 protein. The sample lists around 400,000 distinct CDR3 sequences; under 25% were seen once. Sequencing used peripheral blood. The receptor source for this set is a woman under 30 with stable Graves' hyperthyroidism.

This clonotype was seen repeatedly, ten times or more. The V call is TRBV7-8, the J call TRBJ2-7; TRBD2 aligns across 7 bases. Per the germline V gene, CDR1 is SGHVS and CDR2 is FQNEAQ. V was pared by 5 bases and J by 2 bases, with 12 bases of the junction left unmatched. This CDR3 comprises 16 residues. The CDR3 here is CASSPHRDYLPYEQYF. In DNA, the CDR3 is TGTGCCAGCAGCCCCCACCGGGACTACCTTCCCTACGAGCAGTACTTC.

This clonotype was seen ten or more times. The CDR3 loop is CATRGGNTIYF. CDR3 DNA sequence: TGTGCCACCCGGGGTGGAAACACCATATATTTT. The chain is built from TRBV6-1 and TRBJ1-3; D gene uncertain. Germline V gives CDR1 MNHNS, CDR2 SASEGT. V shed 10 bases and J shed 3 bases, with 7 bases lying between them. This CDR3 contains 11 residues.

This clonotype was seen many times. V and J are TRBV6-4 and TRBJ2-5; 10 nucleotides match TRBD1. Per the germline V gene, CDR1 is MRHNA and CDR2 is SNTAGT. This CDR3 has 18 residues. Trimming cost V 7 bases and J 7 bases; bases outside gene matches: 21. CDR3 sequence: CASTPRAGLDRGGGTQYF. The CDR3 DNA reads TGTGCCAGCACCCCTCGGGCGGGTCTGGACAGGGGGGGGGGGACCCAGTACTTC.

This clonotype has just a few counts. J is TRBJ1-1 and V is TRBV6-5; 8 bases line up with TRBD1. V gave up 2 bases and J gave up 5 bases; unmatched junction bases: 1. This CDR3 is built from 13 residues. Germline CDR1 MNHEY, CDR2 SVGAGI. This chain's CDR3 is CASSYRTGTEAFF. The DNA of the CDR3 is TGTGCCAGCAGTTACAGGACAGGGACTGAAGCTTTCTTT.

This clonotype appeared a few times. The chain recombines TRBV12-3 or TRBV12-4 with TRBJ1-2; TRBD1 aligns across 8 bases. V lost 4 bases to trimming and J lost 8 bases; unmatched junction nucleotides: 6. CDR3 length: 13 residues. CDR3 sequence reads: CASSWQGARGYTF. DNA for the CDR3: TGTGCCAGCAGTTGGCAGGGGGCGCGGGGCTACACCTTC.

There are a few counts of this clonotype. The CDR3 DNA reads TGTGCCAGCGGATATGAAGCTTTCTTT. Translating it yields CASGYEAFF. This chain uses TRBV12-3 or TRBV12-4 with TRBJ1-1; D is uncertain. The CDR3 is 9 residues long. Deletions cut 8 bases from V and 7 bases from J, with 5 bases between.

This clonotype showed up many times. The CDR3 nucleotides read TGTGCCAGCAGTCACGACAGGGGGCATACTCAGCCCCAGCATTTT. Translated, it gives CASSHDRGHTQPQHF. The chain couples TRBV6-5 to TRBJ1-5; 10 bases are a match to TRBD1. The CDR3 spans 15 residues. Germline CDR1 reads MNHEY; CDR2 reads SVGAGI. The junction had 7 bases not matched to a gene; V was cut back by 5 bases and J by 6 bases.

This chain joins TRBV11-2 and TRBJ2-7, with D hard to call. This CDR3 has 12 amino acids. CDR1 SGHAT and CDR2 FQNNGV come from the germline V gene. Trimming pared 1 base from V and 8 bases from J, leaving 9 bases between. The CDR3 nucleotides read TGTGCCAGCAGCTTAGCGGTGGGCCAGCAGTACTTC. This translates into CASSLAVGQQYF.